Below, 20 T cell receptor beta chains from the same sample are listed, as sequenced in a study of shared clonotypes between healthy human individuals. Method: immunoSEQ multiplex PCR; TCRdb's copy keeps in-frame clones and lacks some. The table has around 2,000,000 clones, about 95% seen once. The naive CD8 population came from CD45RO-negative cells selected for CCR7, without terminally differentiated effector memory CD45RA+ cells. The specimen sequenced was naive CD8+ T cells sorted from blood. Source of these receptors: a man between 18 and 35 years old in good health.

The chain couples TRBV5-1 to TRBJ2-6; the D is unclear. This CDR3 is built from 17 residues. Between the trimmed V and J ends, which lost 0 bases and 0 bases, there was a span of 10 bases. The V gene's germline CDR1 is SGHRS and CDR2 YFSETQ. CDR3 protein: CASSLGDGTSGANVLTF. CDR3 in DNA: TGCGCCAGCAGCTTGGGTGACGGAACCTCTGGGGCCAACGTCCTGACTTTC.

The chain recombines TRBV2 with TRBJ1-1; D unresolved. V was clipped by 7 bases and J by 7 bases, with 19 bases between them. The germline CDR1 and CDR2 sequences are SNHLY and FYNNEI. The CDR3 has 14 amino acids. CDR3: CASTGPADVGEAFF. As DNA, the CDR3 is TGTGCCAGCACCGGGCCCGCGGACGTTGGTGAAGCTTTCTTT. The whole variable domain, filled in from reference TRBV2 and TRBJ1-1, reads EPEVTQTPSHQVTQMGQEVILRCVPISNHLYFYWYRQILGQKVEFLVSFYNNEISEKSEIFDDQFSVERPDGSNFTLKIRSTKLEDSAMYFCASTGPADVGEAFFGQGTRLTVV.

The rearrangement joins TRBV11-2 to TRBJ2-7; 10 nucleotides match TRBD2. Germline V gene lookup returns CDR1 SGHAT and CDR2 FQNNGV. Losses at the gene ends were 5 bases for V and 0 bases for J; bases not matched to a gene: 7. The CDR3 sequence is 16 residues long. The CDR3 DNA sequence: TGTGCCAGCAGCCTTCTAGCGGGAGCCGCCTCCTACGAGCAGTACTTC. Encoded protein: CASSLLAGAASYEQYF.

This clone was seen just once. This chain links TRBV7-9 with TRBJ2-2; D not resolved. The CDR3 consists of 14 residues. CDR1 and CDR2 from the germline V gene are SEHNR and FQNEAQ (reference sequence). The V end was cut by 10 bases, the J end by 2 bases, with 14 bases between. The DNA for the CDR3 is TGTGCCACCAAATCAGGCTTCAACACCGGGGAGCTGTTTTTT. It translates to CATKSGFNTGELFF.

This clone was counted a few times. CDR3 nucleotide sequence: TGTGCCAGCAGCTTAGACTTGGGTGGCTACACCTTC. Amino acid sequence: CASSLDLGGYTF. The rearrangement uses TRBV7-2 and TRBJ1-2; D not certain. The germline V gene encodes CDR1 SGHTA and CDR2 FQGNSA. CDR3 size: 12 residues. V lost 1 base and J lost 7, with 7 bases in between. Combining the CDR3 with reference TRBV7-2 and TRBJ1-2 gives the whole variable domain GAGVSQSPSNKVTEKGKDVELRCDPISGHTALYWYRQSLGQGLEFLIYFQGNSAPDKSGLPSDRFSAERTGGSVSTLTIQRTQQEDSAVYLCASSLDLGGYTFGSGTRLTVV.

About this clone itself: Other DNA sequences in this sample translate to the same CDR3. The chain uses TRBV9 and TRBJ2-5; D unresolved. Germline loops: CDR1 SGDLS, CDR2 YYNGEE. Trimming removed 0 bases at V and 2 bases at J, with 5 bases between. This CDR3 has 13 amino acids. The CDR3 spells CASSVELQETQYF. The CDR3 bases are TGTGCCAGCAGCGTAGAGCTGCAAGAGACCCAGTACTTC.

This rearrangement joins TRBV5-4 to TRBJ2-7; D gene ambiguous. Trimming took off 3 bases at V and 3 bases at J, with 10 bases between the two ends. The germline V gene encodes CDR1 SGHNT and CDR2 YYREEE (reference sequence). The CDR3 length is 13 residues. DNA for the CDR3: TGTGCCAGCAGCTCCCAAGATTTCTACGAGCAGTACTTC. It specifies CASSSQDFYEQYF. Variable domain in full (rest from reference TRBV5-4 and TRBJ2-7): ETGVTQSPTHLIKTRGQQVTLRCSSQSGHNTVSWYQQALGQGPQFIFQYYREEENGRGNFPPRFSGLQFPNYSSELNVNALELDDSALYLCASSSQDFYEQYFGPGTRLTVT.

The chain recombines TRBV4-2 with TRBJ2-7, with 11 bases aligning to TRBD2. From germline, CDR1 is LGHNA and CDR2 YNFKEQ. With V trimmed by 0 bases and J by 4 bases, 5 bases remained unmatched. CDR3 length: 16 amino acids. Here the CDR3 reads CASSQEVSGGEYEQYF. In DNA, the CDR3 is TGTGCCAGCAGCCAAGAAGTTAGCGGGGGGGAATACGAGCAGTACTTC.

The CDR3 sequence: CASSLAQGPGGTDTQYF. The DNA of the CDR3 is TGCGCCAGCAGCTTGGCACAGGGACCGGGTGGCACAGATACGCAGTATTTT. The V call is TRBV5-1, the J call TRBJ2-3; D is perhaps TRBD1 (6 bases). V dropped 0 bases and J dropped 1 base, with 15 bases sitting between them. Per the germline V gene, CDR1 is SGHRS and CDR2 is YFSETQ. There are 17 residues in the CDR3.

V usage is TRBV5-1 and J usage is TRBJ2-7, with D possibly matching TRBD1 (5 bases). The CDR3 consists of 13 residues. Germline assignment: CDR1 SGHRS and CDR2 YFSETQ. The V gene lost 6 bases and the J gene lost 1 base, with 11 bases spanning the gap. In DNA, the CDR3 is TGCGCCAGCATCCCTGACAGTTCCTACGAGCAGTACTTC. Its protein is CASIPDSSYEQYF.

V gene TRBV11-2 combines with J gene TRBJ2-7; 7 positions agree with TRBD2. Germline loops: CDR1 SGHAT, CDR2 FQNNGV. Trimming removed 0 bases from V and 3 bases from J; junction bases left unmatched: 2. This CDR3 region has 14 residues. The CDR3 loop is CASSLDSGGYEQYF. CDR3 nucleotides: TGTGCCAGCAGCTTAGACTCGGGGGGCTACGAGCAGTACTTC. The complete variable domain, with remaining parts taken from reference TRBV11-2 and TRBJ2-7, reads EAGVAQSPRYKIIEKRQSVAFWCNPISGHATLYWYQQILGQGPKLLIQFQNNGVVDDSQLPKDRFSAERLKGVDSTLKIQPAKLEDSAVYLCASSLDSGGYEQYFGPGTRLTVT.

Concerning this clone: In the same sample, other DNA sequences code for this CDR3. The chain couples TRBV15 to TRBJ2-7, with D maybe TRBD1 (6 bases). V lost 0 bases and J 0 bases, leaving 9 bases between the germline ends. The CDR3 loop spans 15 amino acids. Germline V lookup: CDR1 LNHNV, CDR2 YYDKDF (reference sequence). The CDR3 is CATSRDRGSSYEQYF. The CDR3 DNA sequence: TGTGCCACCAGCAGAGACAGGGGTTCCTCCTACGAGCAGTACTTC.

V gene TRBV2 combines with J gene TRBJ1-1; D is possibly TRBD1 (5 bases). CDR1 is SNHLY, CDR2 FYNNEI, per germline. V was shortened by 8 bases and J by 1 base, with 8 bases between the two germline ends. The CDR3 is made up of 12 amino acids. CDR3 in DNA: TGTGCCAGCGAAACAGGGAACACTGAAGCTTTCTTT. It specifies CASETGNTEAFF. Filled out from reference TRBV2 and TRBJ1-1, the complete variable domain reads EPEVTQTPSHQVTQMGQEVILRCVPISNHLYFYWYRQILGQKVEFLVSFYNNEISEKSEIFDDQFSVERPDGSNFTLKIRSTKLEDSAMYFCASETGNTEAFFGQGTRLTVV.

This chain connects TRBV4-2 to TRBJ2-3; no reliable D call. V dropped 1 base and J dropped 0 bases, with 8 bases sitting between them. Germline V CDR1 and CDR2: LGHNA, YNFKEQ. The CDR3 extends over 15 amino acids. CDR3 nucleotide sequence: TGTGCCAGCAGCCAAGCCCCAGCCAGCACAGATACGCAGTATTTT. Translated, it gives CASSQAPASTDTQYF.

This clone was picked up one time. In DNA form, the CDR3 reads TGCGCCAGCATGGGACTACTCGATGAGCAGTTCTTC. Residues: CASMGLLDEQFF. The V and J genes are TRBV10-2 and TRBJ2-1, with 7 bases that match TRBD2. Germline V gene lookup returns CDR1 WSHSY and CDR2 SAAADI. Trimming took 7 bases from V and 8 from J; bases not matched to a gene: 5. The CDR3 spans 12 residues.

This clone was counted between two and nine times. This chain connects TRBV6-5 to TRBJ2-6, with D uncertain. The CDR3 is 15 amino acids. Between the trimmed V and J ends, which lost 5 bases and 4 bases, there was a span of 12 bases. Germline assignment: CDR1 MNHEY and CDR2 SVGAGI. CDR3 DNA sequence: TGTGCCAGCAGTCCCCCGGGTTCGGGGGCCAACGTCCTGACTTTC. Amino acid sequence: CASSPPGSGANVLTF.

The DNA for the CDR3 is TGCGCCAGCAGCCCCGGGAAAGGGTCGCTCAATCAGCCCCAGCATTTT. Translated, it gives CASSPGKGSLNQPQHF. The rearrangement joins TRBV4-1 to TRBJ1-5; D remains unclear. Germline V gives CDR1 MGHRA, CDR2 YSYEKL. Trimming cost V 4 bases and J 3 bases, with 16 bases left between them. The length of the CDR3 is 16 residues.

The V call is TRBV7-3, the J call TRBJ2-1; D might be TRBD1 (5 bases). From germline, CDR1 is SGHTA and CDR2 FQGTGA. The CDR3 contains 16 residues. The V end lost 5 bases, the J end lost 2 bases, and 16 bases lay between the germline ends. The CDR3: CASSPTKGAAYNEQFF. The CDR3 nucleotides read TGTGCCAGCAGCCCAACAAAAGGGGCAGCCTACAATGAGCAGTTCTTC. The complete variable domain, with remaining parts taken from reference TRBV7-3 and TRBJ2-1, reads GAGVSQTPSNKVTEKGKYVELRCDPISGHTALYWYRQSLGQGPEFLIYFQGTGAADDSGLPNDRFFAVRPEGSVSTLKIQRTERGDSAVYLCASSPTKGAAYNEQFFGPGTRLTVL.

The chain carries TRBV29-1 and TRBJ2-7; D possibly corresponds to TRBD2 (5 bases). The germline V and J ends were trimmed by 7 bases and 2 bases, with 15 bases remaining between them. CDR3 length: 13 amino acids. Per the germline V gene, CDR1 is SQVTM and CDR2 is ANQGSEA. CDR3: CSARTEAAYEQYF. The CDR3 bases are TGCAGCGCCCGGACGGAGGCCGCCTACGAGCAGTACTTC.

This chain connects TRBV7-9 to TRBJ1-6; TRBD1 might be the D (5 bases). Germline-derived CDR1 and CDR2 are SEHNR and FQNEAQ (reference sequence). This CDR3 contains 14 residues. V was pared by 5 bases and J by 11 bases, with 16 bases between. The CDR3 DNA sequence: TGTGCCAGCAGCAAAACAGGTCTAGGGGCACCCCTCCACTTT. This translates into CASSKTGLGAPLHF. The complete variable domain, with remaining parts taken from reference TRBV7-9 and TRBJ1-6, reads DTGVSQNPRHKITKRGQNVTFRCDPISEHNRLYWYRQTLGQGPEFLTYFQNEAQLEKSRLLSDRFSAERPKGSFSTLEIQRTEQGDSAMYLCASSKTGLGAPLHFGNGTRLTVT.